Listed below are T cell receptor beta chains from one sample, sequenced in a study of blood T cell repertoires in COVID-19. Here immunoSEQ multiplex PCR was the method, and the copy in TCRdb shows in-frame clones only, minus some. The table includes over 25,000 clones, around 89% detected once. The material sequenced was peripheral blood. Receptors originate from a human donor in a cohort sampled during active COVID-19. Both conserved end residues are part of each CDR3. D genes are given only for firm matches. Clone size appears in some rows only: once, few, many, or a class for an expanded clone.

length: 15; D: TRBD1; size: .; V: TRBV7-9; J: TRBJ2-1; CDR3: CAGSLVPTGINEQFF; DNA: TGTGCCGGCAGCTTAGTCCCGACAGGGATCAATGAGCAGTTCTTC
length: 15; D: TRBD1; size: once; V: TRBV5-4; J: TRBJ1-1; CDR3: CATQLQGGKNTEAFF; DNA: TGTGCCACCCAGCTTCAAGGGGGCAAGAACACTGAAGCTTTCTTT
length: 12; D: .; size: .; V: TRBV6-5; J: TRBJ2-5; CDR3: CASSRSGETQYF; DNA: TGTGCCAGCAGTCGCTCGGGGGAGACCCAGTACTTC
length: 16; D: TRBD1; size: .; V: TRBV12-5; J: TRBJ2-5; CDR3: CASGPTGPLQRETQYF; DNA: TGTGCTAGTGGTCCGACAGGGCCTCTCCAGAGGGAGACCCAGTACTTC
length: 13; D: .; size: .; V: TRBV7-2; J: TRBJ2-7; CDR3: CASSPYRSYEQYF; DNA: TGTGCCAGCAGCCCATACAGGTCCTACGAGCAGTACTTC
length: 15; D: TRBD1; size: .; V: TRBV4-1; J: TRBJ1-2; CDR3: CASSQQTGNNYGYTF; DNA: TGCGCCAGCAGCCAGCAGACAGGGAACAACTATGGCTACACCTTC
length: 14; D: TRBD2; size: .; V: TRBV18; J: TRBJ2-3; CDR3: CASSTGLAGATQYF; DNA: TGTGCCAGCTCAACGGGACTAGCGGGTGCTACGCAGTATTTT
length: 14; D: TRBD2; size: .; V: TRBV6-2/TRBV6-3; J: TRBJ2-5; CDR3: CASSQAGGLETQYF; DNA: TGTGCCAGCAGCCAAGCGGGGGGGCTGGAGACCCAGTACTTC
length: 15; D: .; size: .; V: TRBV5-1; J: TRBJ2-7; CDR3: CASSPWGRDSYEQYF; DNA: TGCGCCAGCAGCCCGTGGGGCAGGGATTCCTACGAGCAGTACTTC
length: 14; D: .; size: .; V: TRBV6-5; J: TRBJ2-4; CDR3: CASRTTRVKNIQYF; DNA: TGTGCCAGCAGAACGACCCGGGTCAAAAACATTCAGTACTTC
length: 14; D: .; size: .; V: TRBV5-8; J: TRBJ1-1; CDR3: CASSPLAREAEAFF; DNA: TGTGCCAGCAGCCCTCTAGCCAGGGAGGCGGAAGCTTTCTTT
length: 15; D: TRBD1; size: .; V: TRBV3-1/TRBV3-2; J: TRBJ2-3; CDR3: CASEAGGLSTDTQYF; DNA: TGTGCCAGCGAGGCAGGGGGCCTGAGCACAGATACGCAGTATTTT
length: 14; D: .; size: .; V: TRBV7-3; J: TRBJ1-1; CDR3: CASKKQGGAVRAFF; DNA: TGTGCCAGCAAAAAACAAGGGGGGGCAGTGCGAGCTTTCTTT
length: 14; D: .; size: .; V: TRBV5-4; J: TRBJ2-2; CDR3: CASSRQSNTGELFF; DNA: TGTGCCAGCAGCCGACAGTCGAACACCGGGGAGCTGTTTTTT
length: 15; D: TRBD1; size: .; V: TRBV4-1; J: TRBJ1-4; CDR3: CASSQEQGAREKLFF; DNA: TGCGCCAGCAGCCAAGAGCAGGGGGCTCGGGAAAAACTGTTTTTT
length: 14; D: .; size: .; V: TRBV9; J: TRBJ1-2; CDR3: CASSVDQGIYGYTF; DNA: TGTGCCAGCAGCGTAGATCAGGGGATCTATGGCTACACCTTC
length: 18; D: TRBD2; size: .; V: TRBV4-2; J: TRBJ2-3; CDR3: CASSQDTSGGPDPYTQYF; DNA: TGTGCCAGCAGCCAAGATACTAGCGGGGGGCCAGATCCCTATACGCAGTATTTT
length: 18; D: TRBD1; size: .; V: TRBV14; J: TRBJ2-6; CDR3: CASSRLGQENSGANVLTF; DNA: TGTGCCAGCAGCCGCCTGGGACAGGAGAACTCTGGGGCCAACGTCCTGACTTTC
length: 15; D: TRBD2; size: .; V: TRBV6-6; J: TRBJ2-1; CDR3: CASSNSGLAGNEQFF; DNA: TGTGCCAGCAGTAATTCGGGACTAGCGGGAAATGAGCAGTTCTTC
length: 13; D: .; size: .; V: TRBV18; J: TRBJ2-2; CDR3: CASSPRQGGELFF; DNA: TGTGCCAGCTCACCTCGTCAGGGCGGGGAGCTGTTTTTT
length: 11; D: .; size: once; V: TRBV20-1; J: TRBJ1-1; CDR3: CSASSSLEAFF; DNA: TGCAGTGCTAGTTCCTCCCTGGAAGCTTTCTTT
length: 15; D: .; size: .; V: TRBV7-2; J: TRBJ1-2; CDR3: CASSLARRQTYGYTF; DNA: TGTGCCAGCAGCTTAGCGCGACGACAGACTTATGGCTACACCTTC
length: 13; D: .; size: .; V: TRBV7-2; J: TRBJ1-1; CDR3: CASSFSQNTEAFF; DNA: TGTGCCAGCAGCTTCTCACAGAACACTGAAGCTTTCTTT
length: 13; D: .; size: .; V: TRBV13; J: TRBJ1-1; CDR3: CASSLRVGTEAFF; DNA: TGTGCCAGCAGCTTGCGGGTCGGGACTGAAGCTTTCTTT
length: 14; D: TRBD2; size: .; V: TRBV7-2; J: TRBJ2-7; CDR3: CASSIAGTSIEQYF; DNA: TGTGCCAGCAGCATAGCCGGGACTAGCATAGAGCAGTACTTC